Following are 26 T cell receptor beta chains from one sample sequenced in a study of blood T cell repertoires in COVID-19 (TCRdb year 2020). Library preparation employed the immunoSEQ multiplex PCR assay. The immuneACCESS repertoire file appears here via TCRdb, limited to in-frame rearrangements. These files lack a portion of the clones; in checked studies, under half of the deficit traces to unresolved V genes, and the cause of the others is not known. Within this sample are hundreds of thousands of clones, with approximately 84% of them counted one time only. The biggest ten clones account for over 4.5% of the sample. What was sequenced was peripheral blood. These receptors all stem from a man older than 75 with acute or convalescent COVID-19.

This chain joins TRBV29-1 and TRBJ2-4, with 8 nucleotides matching TRBD2. The CDR3 consists of 13 residues. Germline assignment: CDR1 SQVTM and CDR2 ANQGSEA. J lost 8 bases, V lost 4 bases, and 7 bases had no gene match. CDR3 nucleotides: TGCAGCGTTGGGACTAGCAGGGTAGACATTCAGTACTTC. Its translation is CSVGTSRVDIQYF.

As concerns this clone: Different DNA sequences within this sample yield the same CDR3. The chain employs TRBV5-1 and TRBJ2-5, with D possibly matching TRBD2 (6 bases). The V and J ends lost 4 bases and 1 base respectively, with 8 bases between them. The CDR3 runs 13 residues. Germline V CDR1 and CDR2: SGHRS, YFSETQ. The CDR3 DNA sequence: TGCGCCAGCAGCCCGGGAGTCCAAGAGACCCAGTACTTC. This gives the protein CASSPGVQETQYF.

The chain joins TRBV25-1 to TRBJ1-1; D unclear. This CDR3 contains 15 residues. Looked up from germline, CDR1 is MGHDK and CDR2 is SYGVNS. Trimming left V 2 bases short and J 4 bases short, with 14 bases between. This CDR3 is CASSEGNSEGTEAFF. In DNA form, the CDR3 reads TGTGCCAGCAGTGAAGGGAACAGCGAGGGCACTGAAGCTTTCTTT.

The V gene is TRBV6-2 or TRBV6-3, the J gene TRBJ2-1, with TRBD2 matching 11 bases. CDR3 length equals 14 residues. After removal of 4 bases from V and 10 bases from J, the junction contained 6 bases not matched to a gene. Germline values: CDR1 MNHEY, CDR2 SVGEGT. In DNA form, the CDR3 reads TGTGCCAGCAGTTTAGCGGGAGGGCGAGAGGAGCAGTTCTTC. It codes for CASSLAGGREEQFF.

The chain is built from TRBV9 and TRBJ1-5, with unresolved D. Trimming took 4 bases from V and 11 from J, leaving 22 bases between them. CDR1 is SGDLS and CDR2 is YYNGEE in the germline V gene. The length of the CDR3 is 15 residues. CDR3 residues: CASSLSGGRPRTQHF. The CDR3 nucleotides are TGTGCCAGCAGCCTTTCGGGAGGGCGTCCCCGCACCCAGCATTTT.

The chain uses TRBV6-2 or TRBV6-3 and TRBJ2-1; 8 bases agree with TRBD2. The CDR3 contains 17 residues. Trimming at V came to 0 bases and at J to 10 bases, leaving 14 bases not matched to a gene. Germline lookup yields CDR1 MNHEY and CDR2 SVGEGT. In nucleotides, the CDR3 is TGTGCCAGCAGTTACTCTGCGGGAGGAGCGAATCTAGGCGAGCAGTTCTTC. It codes for CASSYSAGGANLGEQFF.

This clone came up a few times. The rearrangement joins TRBV4-1 to TRBJ1-1; D call uncertain. Trimming took 2 bases from V and 0 from J, leaving 7 bases between them. There are 14 residues in the CDR3. The V gene's germline CDR1 is MGHRA and CDR2 YSYEKL. The CDR3 loop reads CASSQFPLNTEAFF. CDR3 nucleotides: TGCGCCAGCAGCCAATTTCCCTTGAACACTGAAGCTTTCTTT.

The V call is TRBV10-3, the J call TRBJ2-2; weak D call: TRBD1 (6 bases). The V and J ends lost 2 bases and 14 bases respectively, with 12 bases between them. In germline, CDR1 is ENHRY, CDR2 SYGVKD. The CDR3 spans 12 residues. This CDR3 is CAISEPEGVLFF. In DNA, the CDR3 is TGTGCCATCAGTGAGCCTGAGGGGGTACTGTTTTTT.

The chain links TRBV6-6 to TRBJ2-1, with 11 bases identical to TRBD1. The CDR3 runs to 16 residues. The germline V gene has CDR1 MNHNY and CDR2 SVGAGI (reference sequence). V lost 2 bases to trimming and J lost 6 bases; unmatched junction nucleotides: 6. For the CDR3, the DNA is TGTGCCAGCAGTTACGGTGGGACAGGGGGGTTCAATGAGCAGTTCTTC. This sequence encodes CASSYGGTGGFNEQFF.

The chain recombines TRBV19 with TRBJ1-2; 8 nucleotides line up with TRBD1. The ends lost 4 bases at V and 4 bases at J; junction bases unmatched: 8. The V gene's germline CDR1 is LNHDA and CDR2 SQIVND (reference sequence). The CDR3 totals 15 residues. CDR3 sequence: CASSKSAGTGYGYTF. The CDR3 DNA follows: TGTGCCAGTAGTAAATCCGCCGGGACAGGCTATGGCTACACCTTC.

This CDR3 reads CASSFGTINYGYTF. The CDR3 coding sequence is TGTGCCAGCAGCTTCGGGACAATAAACTATGGCTACACCTTC. The chain employs TRBV7-2 and TRBJ1-2; tentatively, D is TRBD1 (6 bases). There are 14 residues in the CDR3. Trimming pared 3 bases from V and 2 bases from J, leaving 10 bases between. CDR1 and CDR2 from the germline V gene are SGHTA and FQGNSA.

This clone turned up a few times. The V gene is TRBV19, the J gene TRBJ2-2; the D gene is possibly TRBD1 (6 bases). CDR3 length equals 13 residues. The germline gives CDR1 LNHDA, CDR2 SQIVND (reference sequence). The V end lost 4 bases, the J end lost 7 bases, and 10 bases lay between the germline ends. Here the CDR3 reads CASSTQGFGELFF. The DNA for the CDR3 is TGTGCCAGTAGTACGCAGGGGTTCGGGGAGCTGTTTTTT.

The J gene is TRBJ2-7, the V gene TRBV29-1, with TRBD2 matching over 9 bases. Looked up from germline, CDR1 is SQVTM and CDR2 is ANQGSEA. V lost 2 bases, J lost 2 bases, and 7 bases stayed unmatched. This CDR3 comprises 15 residues. CDR3 in DNA: TGCAGCGTTGAACTAGCGGGAAAACACACCTACGAGCAGTACTTC. This codes for CSVELAGKHTYEQYF.

This clone has more than one count but fewer than ten. The genes are TRBV19 and TRBJ1-6; D is unresolved. The CDR3 contains 15 residues. The germline V and J ends were trimmed by 0 bases and 13 bases, with 16 bases remaining between them. Germline CDR1 is LNHDA and CDR2 is SQIVND (reference sequence). The CDR3 reads CASSIDQSAAYPLHF. Written as DNA, the CDR3 is TGTGCCAGTAGTATAGATCAATCCGCGGCTTACCCCCTCCACTTT.

The chain joins TRBV5-1 to TRBJ2-7; 10 bases line up with TRBD1. The V and J ends lost 4 bases and 5 bases, in that order; junction bases with no gene match: 9. The CDR3 is made up of 15 amino acids. CDR1 and CDR2 (germline): SGHRS, YFSETQ. CDR3 region: CASSLVLGQGDEQYF. The DNA of the CDR3 is TGCGCCAGCAGCCTGGTCCTAGGACAGGGGGACGAGCAGTACTTC.

J is TRBJ2-7 and V is TRBV6-5; perhaps TRBD2 as D (7 bases). There are 14 residues in the CDR3. Germline loops: CDR1 MNHEY, CDR2 SVGAGI. Deletions cut 7 bases from V and 3 bases from J, with 16 bases between. In DNA, the CDR3 is TGTGCCAGCACGCAAAAGGGGGGGTGCTACGAGCAGTACGTC. It translates to CASTQKGGCYEQYV.

The V call is TRBV15, the J call TRBJ2-6; 7 nucleotides agree with TRBD1. Germline V gene lookup returns CDR1 LNHNV and CDR2 YYDKDF (reference sequence). V trimming: 5 bases; J trimming: 0 bases; junction bases outside the gene matches: 10. CDR3 length: 18 residues. The CDR3 loop is CATSGRTGQSSGANVLTF. The CDR3 nucleotides are TGTGCCACCAGCGGAAGGACAGGCCAGAGCTCTGGGGCCAACGTCCTGACTTTC.

This chain joins TRBV6-2 or TRBV6-3 and TRBJ1-5; 8 bases are shared with TRBD1. The germline CDR1 and CDR2 sequences are MNHEY and SVGEGT. V lost 2 bases, J lost 2 bases, and 14 bases stayed unmatched. The CDR3 is 19 amino acids. The CDR3 bases are TGTGCCAGCAGTTACGAGCCCGGGGGCAGGGGGCCTGGCAATCAGCCCCAGCATTTT. It is translated as CASSYEPGGRGPGNQPQHF.

This clone was detected a few times. The chain links TRBV15 to TRBJ2-3; 7 bases fit TRBD2. V lost 6 bases to trimming and J lost 0 bases; unmatched junction nucleotides: 3. The CDR3 has 14 residues. Germline V gene data show CDR1 as LNHNV and CDR2 as YYDKDF (reference sequence). CDR3 region: CATRASGSTDTQYF. CDR3 nucleotide sequence: TGTGCCACCAGAGCTAGCGGTAGCACAGATACGCAGTATTTT.

In DNA form, the CDR3 reads TGCGCCAGCAGCTTGAGGCGGGTGGCCTCAGATACGCAGTATTTT. Its protein is CASSLRRVASDTQYF. The chain employs TRBV5-1 and TRBJ2-3, with a weak D call TRBD2 (5 bases). There are 15 residues in the CDR3. V was shortened by 1 base and J by 4 bases, with 13 bases between the two germline ends. Germline lookup yields CDR1 SGHRS and CDR2 YFSETQ.

The chain carries TRBV11-2 and TRBJ2-1, with D uncertain. The germline gives CDR1 SGHAT, CDR2 FQNNGV. CDR3 length: 15 amino acids. V lost 5 bases and J lost 4, with 15 bases in between. In DNA form, the CDR3 reads TGTGCCAGCAGCGTCCGTAAGGAGAGGTACAATGAGCAGTTCTTC. Its protein product is CASSVRKERYNEQFF.

This chain links TRBV7-9 with TRBJ2-1; TRBD2 agrees at 7 bases. With 2 bases clipped from V and 4 bases from J, the junction kept 8 bases outside the gene matches. The germline V gene encodes CDR1 SEHNR and CDR2 FQNEAQ (reference sequence). The CDR3 loop spans 16 amino acids. CDR3 protein: CASSLRQPGGYNEQFF. CDR3 in DNA: TGTGCCAGCAGCTTACGGCAACCGGGAGGATACAATGAGCAGTTCTTC.

The rearrangement uses TRBV24-1 and TRBJ1-2; 7 positions agree with TRBD1. This CDR3 contains 14 residues. The V and J ends lost 5 bases and 8 bases, in that order; junction bases with no gene match: 10. Per germline, CDR1 KGHDR and CDR2 SFDVKD. The CDR3 DNA reads TGTGCCACCAGTGCGACAGGGAATAGCCCGGGCTACACCTTC. Its translation: CATSATGNSPGYTF.

The chain combines TRBV28 with TRBJ2-3, with a possible D match to TRBD1 (6 bases). CDR1 MDHEN and CDR2 SYDVKM come from the germline V gene. Trimming left V 4 bases short and J 9 bases short, with 20 bases between. CDR3 length equals 15 residues. CDR3 region: CASSWPLEGVLTQYF. The CDR3 region has the DNA TGTGCCAGCAGTTGGCCGTTAGAGGGGGTATTAACGCAGTATTTT. Complete variable domain (other parts from reference TRBV28 and TRBJ2-3): DVKVTQSSRYLVKRTGEKVFLECVQDMDHENMFWYRQDPGLGLRLIYFSYDVKMKEKGDIPEGYSVSREKKERFSLILESASTNQTSMYLCASSWPLEGVLTQYFGPGTRLTVL.

The chain uses TRBV10-3 and TRBJ1-5, with 10 bases lining up with TRBD1. With 10 bases clipped from V and 6 bases from J, the junction kept 6 bases outside the gene matches. The germline V gene encodes CDR1 ENHRY and CDR2 SYGVKD. The CDR3 spans 13 residues. The chain's CDR3 is CATGQGEGQPQHF. The CDR3 nucleotides are TGTGCCACCGGACAGGGGGAAGGTCAGCCCCAGCATTTT.

This chain links TRBV6-2 or TRBV6-3 with TRBJ2-7, with a possible D match to TRBD1 (7 bases). Trimming stripped 2 bases from V and 6 bases from J, with 14 bases between. This CDR3 has 14 amino acids. Germline V lookup: CDR1 MNHEY, CDR2 SVGEGT. The CDR3, as DNA: TGTGCCAGCAGTTACAGGGGGCGGGGACCCGAGCAGTACGTC. Its translation is CASSYRGRGPEQYV.